This is a list of T cell receptor beta chains from one sample in a study of blood T cell repertoires in COVID-19. Only in-frame clones appear in the TCRdb table, and some are missing; sequencing was by immunoSEQ multiplex PCR. The data contain tens of thousands of clones, 75% to 85% of them singletons. Sequences were obtained from peripheral blood. The source of these receptors is a human donor in a cohort sampled during active COVID-19. Both conserved end residues are part of each CDR3.

V gene,CDR3 protein
TRBV4-3,CASSLEMNTEAFF
TRBV7-2,CASSLGTGLQETQYF
TRBV6-2/TRBV6-3,CASRPPSGGAEAFF
TRBV7-7,CASSPQGARETQYF
TRBV6-5,CASRKGQGAYEQYF
TRBV29-1,CSVQGQGDGYTF
TRBV7-9,CASRLATTDTQYF
TRBV5-6,CASSLELAKNIQYF
TRBV6-5,CASSYVGQGREQYF
TRBV29-1,CSVNTAMNTEAFF
TRBV10-2,CASSHRGVYEQYF
TRBV4-3,CASSQEIPAYNEQFF
TRBV7-9,CASSPSIGGGRNTEAFF
TRBV6-5,CASSGRAGETQYF
TRBV2,CASSARGLSNNEQFF
TRBV13,CASSLLGGYGYTF
TRBV12-3/TRBV12-4,CASSPRLAGELFF
TRBV14,CASSRALNEKLFF
TRBV5-5,CASSQAPAQGGYEQYF
TRBV11-2,CASSVDNLGRNTEAFF
TRBV6-5,CASTEGTFYGYTF
TRBV10-2,CASRVGQGEETQYF
TRBV18,CASSEAAGEQFF
TRBV5-4,CASSLGRVTGVETQYF
TRBV7-2,CASSLNFRGRTEAFF
TRBV4-3,CASSQAQIGTGSHEQYF
TRBV11-3,CASSLASGGLGEQYF
TRBV27,CATSDSLYSNQPQHF
TRBV18,CASSPGTGVFEQYF
TRBV5-4,CASSLGGGVQETQYF
TRBV12-3/TRBV12-4,CASSGPGETQYF
TRBV3-1/TRBV3-2,CASSHLSGANVLTF
TRBV7-9,CASTPQGGAETQYF
TRBV3-1/TRBV3-2,CASSQVTGGTGELFF
TRBV20-1,CSASLGETYEQYF
TRBV2,CASSLDSYGYTF
TRBV19,CASSNTGSSPDTQYF
TRBV30,CAWDDEGQGAREQYF
TRBV9,CASSVGGSAESGEQYF
TRBV18,CASSPSAQAGEALHF
TRBV19,CATSTGGSPYEQYF
TRBV11-1,CASSWTALFGANVLTF
TRBV5-1,CASRETGSQAFF
TRBV27,CASSFTGPNEQFF
TRBV19,CASKESGGRTDTQYF
TRBV29-1,CSVRTGGFDGYTF
TRBV9,CASSVGRQPNEKLFF
TRBV9,CASSVEGDQPFKTQYF
TRBV18,CASSPFSQGEGYTF
TRBV2,CASSEEIYEQYF
TRBV2,CASRNPGGNQETQYF
TRBV9,CASNRGGRTDTQYF
TRBV7-2,CASSTQGTPYNEQFF
TRBV10-3,CAISTRTPIDGYTF
TRBV10-1,CASSESGDSGPGAGNTIYF
TRBV6-5,CASSYLGTTEAFF
TRBV23-1,CASSRGARIRDRVSSPLHF
TRBV7-9,CASSQPTSGGDGNIQYF